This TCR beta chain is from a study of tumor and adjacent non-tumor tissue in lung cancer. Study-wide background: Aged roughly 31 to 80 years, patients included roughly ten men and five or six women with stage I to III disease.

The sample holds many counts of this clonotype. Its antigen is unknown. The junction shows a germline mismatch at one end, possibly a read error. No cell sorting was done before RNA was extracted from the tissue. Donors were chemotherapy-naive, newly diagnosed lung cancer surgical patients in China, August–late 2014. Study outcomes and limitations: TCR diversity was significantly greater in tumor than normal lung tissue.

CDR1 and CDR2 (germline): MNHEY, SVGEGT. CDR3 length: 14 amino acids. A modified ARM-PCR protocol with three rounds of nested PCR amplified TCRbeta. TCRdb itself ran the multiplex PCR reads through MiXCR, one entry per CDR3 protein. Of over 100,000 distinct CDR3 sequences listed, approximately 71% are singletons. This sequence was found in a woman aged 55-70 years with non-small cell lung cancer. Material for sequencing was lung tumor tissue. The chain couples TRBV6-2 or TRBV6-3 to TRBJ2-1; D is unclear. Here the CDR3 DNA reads TGTGCCAGCATCCCTAGGAACTCCTACAATGAGCATTTCTTC. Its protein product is CASIPRNSYNEHFF.